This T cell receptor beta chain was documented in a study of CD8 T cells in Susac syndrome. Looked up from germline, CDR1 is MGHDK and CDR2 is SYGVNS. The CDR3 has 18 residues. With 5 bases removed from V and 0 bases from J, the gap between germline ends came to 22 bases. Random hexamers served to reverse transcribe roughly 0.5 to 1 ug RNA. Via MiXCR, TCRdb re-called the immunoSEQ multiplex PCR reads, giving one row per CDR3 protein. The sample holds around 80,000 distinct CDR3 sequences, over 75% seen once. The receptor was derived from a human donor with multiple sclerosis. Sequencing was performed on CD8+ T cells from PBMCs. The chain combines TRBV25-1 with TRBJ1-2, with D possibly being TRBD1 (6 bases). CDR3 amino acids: CASSPTGSLAPANYGYTF. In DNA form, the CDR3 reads TGTGCCAGCAGTCCTACAGGGAGTTTGGCCCCAGCTAACTATGGCTACACCTTC.